This T cell receptor beta chain was captured by sequencing in a study of cytomegalovirus exposure and HLA in healthy donors. Study-level findings and limits: Data from an earlier analysis indicated that most TCR beta V segments were productive either about 87% or about 30% of the time.

The primer mix had 60 Vbeta and 13 Jbeta primers. Sequenced by immunoSEQ multiplex PCR; TCRdb stores in-frame clones only, minus some. The table has some 190,000 clones, less than 80% seen once; the top ten hold around 1.5%. As for this clone: Its matching antigen is unknown.

The germline gives CDR1 GTSNPN, CDR2 SVGIG (reference sequence). Deletions cut 3 bases from V and 9 bases from J, with 12 bases between. The CDR3 runs 12 residues. The rearrangement links TRBV30 to TRBJ2-1, with D possibly TRBD2 on 6 matching bases. The origin of this receptor is a man between 18 and 35 years old in good health and CMV-seronegative. The sample taken for sequencing was PBMCs. This CDR3 reads CAWRGGVFEQFF. In DNA, the CDR3 is TGTGCCTGGAGGGGGGGTGTTTTTGAGCAGTTCTTC. Full variable domain (remainder filled in from reference TRBV30 and TRBJ2-1): SQTIHQWPATLVQPVGSPLSLECTVEGTSNPNLYWYRQAAGRGLQLLFYSVGIGQISSEVPQNLSASRPQDRQFILSSKKLLLSDSGFYLCAWRGGVFEQFFGPGTRLTVL.